This entry features one T cell receptor (beta chain) sequence. The antigen remains unidentified. This sample is drawn from a study of long-term antiretroviral therapy in people with HIV. Overall study findings and caveats: Diversity rose after ART but stayed below transplant donor controls. Clones expanded before ART dominated the repertoire at all time points.

They ran version v3.0 of the immunoSEQ assay at survey level. The study targeted about 35,000-50,000 T-cell genomes per sample in sequencing. This table comes from immunoSEQ multiplex PCR, and its TCRdb copy is limited to in-frame clones, with some not included. Of tens of thousands of clones in the sample, approximately 85% were seen once. This CDR3 region has 15 residues. V was trimmed by 1 base and J by 10 bases, leaving 18 bases between them. Germline CDR1 reads SGHVS; CDR2 reads FNYEAQ. Cryopreserved PBMC, at 1-10 million per sample, were present before DNA extraction. This sequence was found in a man aged 18-30 years with HIV. The specimen was unsorted PBMCs, collected 0.8 years before starting antiretroviral therapy. This sequence joins TRBV7-6 and TRBJ2-3, with a possible D match to TRBD2 (6 bases). In DNA form, the CDR3 reads TGTGCCAGCAGCTTAGTGGCCGGGACTGGGTCGGCGCAGTATTTT. It codes for CASSLVAGTGSAQYF. The full variable domain, completed using reference TRBV7-6 and TRBJ2-3, is GAGVSQSPRYKVTKRGQDVALRCDPISGHVSLYWYRQALGQGPEFLTYFNYEAQQDKSGLPNDRFSAERPEGSISTLTIQRTEQRDSAMYRCASSLVAGTGSAQYFGPGTRLTVL.